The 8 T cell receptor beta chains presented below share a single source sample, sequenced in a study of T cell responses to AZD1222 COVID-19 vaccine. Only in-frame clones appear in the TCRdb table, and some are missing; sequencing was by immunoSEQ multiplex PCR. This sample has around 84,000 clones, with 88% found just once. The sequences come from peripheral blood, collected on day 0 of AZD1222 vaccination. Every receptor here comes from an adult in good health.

The CDR3 sequence: CASKIEGTDTQYF. CDR3 DNA sequence: TGCGCCAGCAAAATTGAGGGCACAGATACGCAGTATTTT. The gene calls are TRBV5-1 and TRBJ2-3; D is unresolved. Germline CDR1 is SGHRS and CDR2 is YFSETQ. V was trimmed by 6 bases and J by 1 base, leaving 9 bases between them. CDR3 size: 13 residues.

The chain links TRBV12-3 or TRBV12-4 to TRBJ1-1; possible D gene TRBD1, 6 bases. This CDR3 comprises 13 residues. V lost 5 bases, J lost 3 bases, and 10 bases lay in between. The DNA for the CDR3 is TGTGCCAGCAGTCTACAGGGCGACACTGAAGCTTTCTTT. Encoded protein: CASSLQGDTEAFF.

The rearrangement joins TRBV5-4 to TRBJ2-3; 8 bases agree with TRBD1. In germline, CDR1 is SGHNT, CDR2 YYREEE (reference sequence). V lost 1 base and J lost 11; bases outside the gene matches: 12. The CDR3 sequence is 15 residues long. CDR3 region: CASSLKQPRQGKQYF. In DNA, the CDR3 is TGTGCCAGCAGCTTGAAACAGCCAAGACAGGGGAAGCAGTATTTT.

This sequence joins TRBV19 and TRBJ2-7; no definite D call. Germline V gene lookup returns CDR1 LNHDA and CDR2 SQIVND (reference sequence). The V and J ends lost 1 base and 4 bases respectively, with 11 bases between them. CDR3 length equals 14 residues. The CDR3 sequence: CASSIAGPPYEQYF. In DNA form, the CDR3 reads TGTGCCAGTAGTATAGCTGGACCGCCTTACGAGCAGTACTTC.

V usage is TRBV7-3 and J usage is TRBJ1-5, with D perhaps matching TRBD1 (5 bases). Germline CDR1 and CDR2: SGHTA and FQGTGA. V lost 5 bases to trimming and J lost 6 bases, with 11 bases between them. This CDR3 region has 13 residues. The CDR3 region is CASSAARGQPQHF. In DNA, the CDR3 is TGTGCCAGCAGCGCCGCGAGGGGTCAGCCCCAGCATTTT.

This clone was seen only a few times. CDR3 residues: CASSQVRGSEQYF. The CDR3 region has the DNA TGTGCCAGCAGCCAAGTACGAGGGTCCGAGCAGTACTTC. The rearrangement links TRBV4-2 to TRBJ2-7; a weak D match, TRBD2 (5 bases). V lost 1 base and J 6 bases, leaving 10 bases between the germline ends. The CDR3 is 13 residues long. Germline V lookup: CDR1 LGHNA, CDR2 YNFKEQ.

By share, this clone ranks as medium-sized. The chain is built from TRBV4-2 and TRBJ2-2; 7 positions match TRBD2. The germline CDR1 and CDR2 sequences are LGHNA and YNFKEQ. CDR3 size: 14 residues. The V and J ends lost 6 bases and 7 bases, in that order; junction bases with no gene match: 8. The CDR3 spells CASRGEGRLGELFF. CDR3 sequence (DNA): TGTGCCAGCAGGGGGGAGGGCCGGCTCGGGGAGCTGTTTTTT.

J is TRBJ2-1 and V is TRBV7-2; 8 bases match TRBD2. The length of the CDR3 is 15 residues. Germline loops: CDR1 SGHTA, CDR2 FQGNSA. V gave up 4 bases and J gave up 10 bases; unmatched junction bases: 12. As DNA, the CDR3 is TGTGCCAGCAGCTCCCCCGGGGGTAGCGGGATCGAGCAGTTCTTC. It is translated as CASSSPGGSGIEQFF.